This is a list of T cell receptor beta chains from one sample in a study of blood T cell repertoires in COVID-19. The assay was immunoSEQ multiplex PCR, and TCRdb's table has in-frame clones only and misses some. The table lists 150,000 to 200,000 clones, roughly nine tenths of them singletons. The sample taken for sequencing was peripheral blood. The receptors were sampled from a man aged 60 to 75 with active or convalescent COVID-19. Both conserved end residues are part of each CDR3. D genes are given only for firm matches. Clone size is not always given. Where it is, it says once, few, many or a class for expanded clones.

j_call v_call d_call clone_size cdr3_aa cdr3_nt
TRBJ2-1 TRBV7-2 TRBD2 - CASSGWTSGSFYNEQFF TGTGCCAGCAGTGGATGGACTAGCGGATCCTTCTACAATGAGCAGTTCTTC
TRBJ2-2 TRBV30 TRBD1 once CAWKGQGADTGELFF TGTGCCTGGAAAGGACAGGGGGCGGACACCGGGGAGCTGTTTTTT
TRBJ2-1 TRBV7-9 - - CASSLARTSYNEQFF TGTGCCAGCAGCTTGGCCAGGACTTCCTACAATGAGCAGTTCTTC
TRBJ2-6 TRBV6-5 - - CASSYASRVGANVLTF TGTGCCAGCAGTTACGCGAGCAGGGTCGGGGCCAACGTCCTGACTTTC
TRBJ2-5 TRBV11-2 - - CASSLGLTETQYF TGTGCCAGCAGCCTAGGACTCACAGAGACCCAGTACTTC
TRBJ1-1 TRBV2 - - CAGQGYNTEAFF TGTGCCGGCCAGGGCTACAACACTGAAGCTTTCTTT
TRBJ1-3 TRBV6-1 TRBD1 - CASSEAGQGPGNTIYF TGTGCCAGCAGTGAAGCGGGACAGGGACCTGGAAACACCATATATTTT
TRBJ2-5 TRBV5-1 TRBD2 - CASSISTSEETQYF TGCGCCAGCAGCATTTCGACTAGCGAAGAGACCCAGTACTTC
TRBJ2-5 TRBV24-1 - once CATSLTGDLEETQYF TGTGCCACCAGTCTCACGGGGGACCTAGAGGAGACCCAGTACTTC
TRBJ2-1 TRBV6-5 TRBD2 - CASSYPTSGGYNEQFF TGTGCCAGCAGTTATCCGACTAGCGGGGGATACAATGAGCAGTTCTTC
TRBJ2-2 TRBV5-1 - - CASSLVGGGPGTGELFF TGCGCCAGCAGCTTGGTAGGCGGGGGCCCGGGCACCGGGGAGCTGTTTTTT
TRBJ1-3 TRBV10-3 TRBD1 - CAIRGDSPGNTIYF TGTGCCATCAGGGGGGACAGTCCCGGAAACACCATATATTTT
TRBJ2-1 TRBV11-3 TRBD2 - CASSPSMGGGAFEQFF TGTGCCAGCAGCCCTTCGATGGGCGGGGGGGCCTTTGAGCAGTTCTTC
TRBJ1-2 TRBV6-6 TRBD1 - CASSYSGQGNGYTF TGTGCCAGCAGTTACTCGGGACAGGGCAATGGCTACACCTTC
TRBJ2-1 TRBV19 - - CASSPMRVRFNEQFF TGTGCCAGTAGTCCCATGAGGGTACGGTTCAATGAGCAGTTCTTC
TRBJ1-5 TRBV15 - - CATSREVLRQPQHF TGTGCCACCAGCAGAGAAGTGCTGCGGCAGCCCCAGCATTTT
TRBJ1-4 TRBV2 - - CASSEEDRSLGKLFF TGTGCCAGCAGTGAAGAAGACAGGTCCCTAGGAAAACTGTTTTTT
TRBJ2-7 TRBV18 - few CASSLAGGINEQYF TGTGCCAGCTCACTTGCCGGCGGGATCAACGAGCAGTACTTC
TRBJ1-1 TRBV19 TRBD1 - CASSIARTGVNTEAFF TGTGCCAGTAGTATTGCACGGACAGGGGTGAACACTGAAGCTTTCTTT
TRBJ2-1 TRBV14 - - CASSPFFTPHEQFF TGTGCCAGCAGCCCGTTTTTTACTCCCCATGAGCAGTTCTTC
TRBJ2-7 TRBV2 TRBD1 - CASSEKTGGPYEQYF TGTGCCAGCAGTGAAAAAACAGGGGGCCCCTACGAGCAGTACTTC
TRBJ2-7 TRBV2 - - CASSEFGEQYF TGTGCCAGCAGTGAATTCGGCGAGCAGTACTTC
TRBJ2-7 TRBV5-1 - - CASSFGGDSYEQYF TGCGCCAGCAGCTTCGGCGGGGACTCCTACGAGCAGTACTTC
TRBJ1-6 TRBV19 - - CASKGLGRVNSPLHF TGTGCCTCAAAAGGGTTAGGCAGGGTAAATTCACCCCTCCACTTT
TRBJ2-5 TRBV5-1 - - CASSRRSGETQYF TGCGCCAGCAGCAGGAGGTCGGGGGAGACCCAGTACTTC
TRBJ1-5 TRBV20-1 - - CSASYLGALSNQPQHF TGCAGTGCTAGTTATTTGGGGGCGTTGAGCAATCAGCCCCAGCATTTT
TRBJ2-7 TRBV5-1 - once CASSKDSRSYEQYF TGCGCCAGCAGCAAGGACTCCCGGAGCTACGAGCAGTACTTC
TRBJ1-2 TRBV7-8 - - CASSLGRSYGYTF TGTGCCAGCAGCTTAGGTAGATCCTATGGCTACACCTTC
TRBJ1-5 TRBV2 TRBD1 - CASREGQGAVQPQHF TGTGCCAGCAGGGAAGGACAGGGGGCTGTTCAGCCCCAGCATTTT
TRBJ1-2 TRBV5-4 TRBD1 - CASSDRGTDDVYGYTF TGTGCCAGCAGCGACAGGGGAACCGACGATGTTTATGGCTACACCTTC
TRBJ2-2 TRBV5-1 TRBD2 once CASSPGAGGPPNTGELFF TGCGCCAGCAGCCCTGGGGCGGGGGGCCCCCCGAACACCGGGGAGCTGTTTTTT
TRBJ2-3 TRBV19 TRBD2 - CASSMNSGGSPGTQYF TGTGCCAGTAGTATGAATAGCGGGGGGAGTCCAGGTACGCAGTATTTT
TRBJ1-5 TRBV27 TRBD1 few CASSRTGFNQPQHF TGTGCCAGCAGTCGGACAGGGTTTAATCAGCCCCAGCATTTT
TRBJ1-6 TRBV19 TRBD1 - CASSATGDRSPLHF TGTGCCAGTAGTGCAACAGGGGATCGTTCACCCCTCCACTTT
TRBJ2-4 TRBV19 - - CASSIRDGKNIQYF TGTGCCAGTAGTATCAGGGATGGCAAAAACATTCAGTACTTC
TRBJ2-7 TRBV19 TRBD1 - CASSRTGESYEQYF TGTGCCAGTAGTAGGACAGGGGAGAGCTACGAGCAGTACTTC
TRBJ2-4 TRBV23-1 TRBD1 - CASSLYRGRQNIQYF TGCGCCAGCAGTTTATACAGGGGGAGGCAAAACATTCAGTACTTC
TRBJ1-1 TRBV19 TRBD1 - CASSSHETGMNTEAFF TGTGCCAGTAGTAGCCACGAGACAGGGATGAACACTGAAGCTTTCTTT
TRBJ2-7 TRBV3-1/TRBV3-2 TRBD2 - CASSLSGTSGAYEQYF TGTGCCAGCAGCCTGTCCGGGACTAGTGGTGCCTACGAGCAGTACTTC